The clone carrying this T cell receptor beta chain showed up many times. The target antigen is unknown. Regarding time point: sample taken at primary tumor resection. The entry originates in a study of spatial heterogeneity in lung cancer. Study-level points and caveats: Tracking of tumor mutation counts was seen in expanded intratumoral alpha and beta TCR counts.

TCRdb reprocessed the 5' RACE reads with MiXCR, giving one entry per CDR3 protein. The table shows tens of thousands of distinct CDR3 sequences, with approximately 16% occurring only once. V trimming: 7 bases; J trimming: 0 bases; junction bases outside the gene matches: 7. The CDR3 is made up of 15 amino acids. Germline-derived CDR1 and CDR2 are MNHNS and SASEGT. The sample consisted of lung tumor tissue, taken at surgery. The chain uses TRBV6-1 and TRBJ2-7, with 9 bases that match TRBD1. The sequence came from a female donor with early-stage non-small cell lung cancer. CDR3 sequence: CASIPGQGPSYEQYF. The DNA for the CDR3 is TGTGCCAGCATTCCGGGACAGGGTCCCTCCTACGAGCAGTACTTC.